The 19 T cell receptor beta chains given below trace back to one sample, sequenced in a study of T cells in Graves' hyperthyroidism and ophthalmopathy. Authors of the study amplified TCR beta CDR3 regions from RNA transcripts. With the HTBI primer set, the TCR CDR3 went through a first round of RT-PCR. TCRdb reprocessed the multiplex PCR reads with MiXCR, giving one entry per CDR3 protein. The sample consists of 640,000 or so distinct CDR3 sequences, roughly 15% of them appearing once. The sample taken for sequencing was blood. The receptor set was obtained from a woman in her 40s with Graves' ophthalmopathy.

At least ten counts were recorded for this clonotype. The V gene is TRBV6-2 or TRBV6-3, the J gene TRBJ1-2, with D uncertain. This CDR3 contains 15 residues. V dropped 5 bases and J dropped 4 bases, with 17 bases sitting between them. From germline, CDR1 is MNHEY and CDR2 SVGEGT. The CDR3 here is CASSHPEPVPYGYTF. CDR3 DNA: TGTGCCAGCAGTCACCCGGAGCCCGTCCCCTATGGCTACACCTTC.

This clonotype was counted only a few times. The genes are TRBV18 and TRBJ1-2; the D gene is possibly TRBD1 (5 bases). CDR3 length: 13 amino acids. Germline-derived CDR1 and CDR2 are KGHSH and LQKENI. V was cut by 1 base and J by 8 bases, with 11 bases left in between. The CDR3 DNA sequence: TGTGCCAGCTCACCACAGGATGAGGGGGGCTACACCTTC. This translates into CASSPQDEGGYTF.

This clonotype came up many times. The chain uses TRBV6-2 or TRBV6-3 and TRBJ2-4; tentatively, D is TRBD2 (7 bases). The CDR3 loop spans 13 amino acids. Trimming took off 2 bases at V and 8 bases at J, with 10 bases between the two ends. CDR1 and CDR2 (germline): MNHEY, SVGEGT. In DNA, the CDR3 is TGTGCCAGCAGTTACCGGGGGGCTTACATTCAGTACTTC. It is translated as CASSYRGAYIQYF.

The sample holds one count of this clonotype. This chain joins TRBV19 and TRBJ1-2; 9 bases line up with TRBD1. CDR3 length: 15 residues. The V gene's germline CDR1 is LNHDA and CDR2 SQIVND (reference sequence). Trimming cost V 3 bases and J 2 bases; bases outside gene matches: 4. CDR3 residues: CASSMRGQGNYGYTF. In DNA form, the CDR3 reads TGTGCCAGTAGTATGAGGGGACAGGGCAACTATGGCTACACCTTC. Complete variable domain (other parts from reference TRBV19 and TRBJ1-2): DGGITQSPKYLFRKEGQNVTLSCEQNLNHDAMYWYRQDPGQGLRLIYYSQIVNDFQKGDIAEGYSVSREKKESFPLTVTSAQKNPTAFYLCASSMRGQGNYGYTFGSGTRLTVV.

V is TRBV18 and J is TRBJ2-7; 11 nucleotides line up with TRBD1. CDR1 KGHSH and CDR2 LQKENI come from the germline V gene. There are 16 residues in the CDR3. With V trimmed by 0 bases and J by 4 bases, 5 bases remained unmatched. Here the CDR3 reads CASSPPGTGGFYEQYF. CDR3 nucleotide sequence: TGTGCCAGCTCACCACCGGGGACAGGGGGATTTTACGAGCAGTACTTC.

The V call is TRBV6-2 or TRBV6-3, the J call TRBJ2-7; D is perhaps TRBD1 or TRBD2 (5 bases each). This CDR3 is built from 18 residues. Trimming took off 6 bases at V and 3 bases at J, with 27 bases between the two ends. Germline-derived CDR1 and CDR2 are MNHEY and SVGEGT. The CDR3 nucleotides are TGTGCCAGCAGCCGCATAAAAACCGGGACGCCTCACGTCTACGAGCAGTACTTC. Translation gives CASSRIKTGTPHVYEQYF.

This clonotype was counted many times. The CDR3 here is CSARPLQQGAPDIQYF. The CDR3 DNA follows: TGCAGTGCTAGACCCCTACAACAGGGGGCGCCGGACATTCAGTACTTC. The V gene is TRBV20-1, the J gene TRBJ2-4; 9 nucleotides agree with TRBD1. With V trimmed by 2 bases and J by 8 bases, 13 bases remained unmatched. This CDR3 spans 16 amino acids. Germline loops: CDR1 DFQATT, CDR2 SNEGSKA (reference sequence).

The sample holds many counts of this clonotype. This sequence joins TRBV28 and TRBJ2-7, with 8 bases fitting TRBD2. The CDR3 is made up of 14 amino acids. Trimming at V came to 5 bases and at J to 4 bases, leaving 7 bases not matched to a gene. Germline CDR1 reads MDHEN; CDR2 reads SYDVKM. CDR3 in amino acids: CASSSGSSPYEQYF. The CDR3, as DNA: TGTGCCAGCAGTAGCGGGAGTAGCCCATACGAGCAGTACTTC. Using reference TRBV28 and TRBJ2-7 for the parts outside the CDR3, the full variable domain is DVKVTQSSRYLVKRTGEKVFLECVQDMDHENMFWYRQDPGLGLRLIYFSYDVKMKEKGDIPEGYSVSREKKERFSLILESASTNQTSMYLCASSSGSSPYEQYFGPGTRLTVT.

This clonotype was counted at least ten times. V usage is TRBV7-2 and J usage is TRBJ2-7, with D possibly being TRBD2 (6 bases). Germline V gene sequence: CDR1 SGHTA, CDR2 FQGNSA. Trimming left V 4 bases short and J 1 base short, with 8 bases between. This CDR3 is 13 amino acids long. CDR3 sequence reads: CASSWTTSYEQYF. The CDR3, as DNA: TGTGCCAGCAGCTGGACTACTTCCTACGAGCAGTACTTC.

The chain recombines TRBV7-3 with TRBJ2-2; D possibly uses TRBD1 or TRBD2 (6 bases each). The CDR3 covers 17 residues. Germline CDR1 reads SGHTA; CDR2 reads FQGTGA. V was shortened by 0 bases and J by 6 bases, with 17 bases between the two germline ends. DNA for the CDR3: TGTGCCAGCAGCTTAACCGGGGGCGGTTACTCGGCCGGGGAGCTGTTTTTT. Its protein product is CASSLTGGGYSAGELFF.

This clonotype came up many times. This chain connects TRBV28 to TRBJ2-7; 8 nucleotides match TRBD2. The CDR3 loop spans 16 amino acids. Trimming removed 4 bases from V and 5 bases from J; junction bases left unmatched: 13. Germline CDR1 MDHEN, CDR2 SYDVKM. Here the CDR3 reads CASSSLNGRARDEQYF. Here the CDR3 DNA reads TGTGCCAGCAGTTCCCTTAACGGGAGGGCTCGGGACGAGCAGTACTTC.

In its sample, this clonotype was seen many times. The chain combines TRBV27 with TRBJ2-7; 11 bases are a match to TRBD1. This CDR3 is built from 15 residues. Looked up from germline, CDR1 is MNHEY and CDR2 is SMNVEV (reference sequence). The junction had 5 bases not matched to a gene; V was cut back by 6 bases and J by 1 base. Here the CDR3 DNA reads TGTGCCAGCAGCATGGGACAGGGGGTATCCTACGAGCAGTACTTC. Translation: CASSMGQGVSYEQYF.

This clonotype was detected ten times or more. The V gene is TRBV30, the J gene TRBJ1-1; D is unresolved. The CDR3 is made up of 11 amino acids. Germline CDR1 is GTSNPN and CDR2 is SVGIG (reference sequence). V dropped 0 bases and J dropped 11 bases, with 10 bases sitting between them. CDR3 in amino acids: CAWSVRVAAFF. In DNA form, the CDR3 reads TGTGCCTGGAGTGTACGTGTTGCGGCTTTCTTT.

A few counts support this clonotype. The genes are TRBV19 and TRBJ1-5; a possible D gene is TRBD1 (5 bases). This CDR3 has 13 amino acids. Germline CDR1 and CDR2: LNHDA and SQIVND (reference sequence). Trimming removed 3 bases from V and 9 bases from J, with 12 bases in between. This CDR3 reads CASSIPPGGPQHF. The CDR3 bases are TGTGCCAGTAGTATCCCCCCCGGGGGGCCCCAGCATTTT.

CDR3 protein: CSARAQGPEETQYF. DNA of the CDR3: TGCAGTGCTAGGGCGCAGGGGCCGGAAGAGACCCAGTACTTC. The gene calls are TRBV20-1 and TRBJ2-5, with TRBD1 as a possible D gene (6 bases). CDR1 and CDR2 (germline): DFQATT, SNEGSKA (reference sequence). V lost 3 bases to trimming and J lost 3 bases, with 14 bases between them. CDR3 length equals 14 residues.

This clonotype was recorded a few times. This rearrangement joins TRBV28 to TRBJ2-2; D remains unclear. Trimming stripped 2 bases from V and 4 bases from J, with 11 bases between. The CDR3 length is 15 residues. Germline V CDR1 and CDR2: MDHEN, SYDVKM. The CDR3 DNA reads TGTGCCAGCAGTTTACGAGCCATTTCCACCGGGGAGCTGTTTTTT. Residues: CASSLRAISTGELFF.

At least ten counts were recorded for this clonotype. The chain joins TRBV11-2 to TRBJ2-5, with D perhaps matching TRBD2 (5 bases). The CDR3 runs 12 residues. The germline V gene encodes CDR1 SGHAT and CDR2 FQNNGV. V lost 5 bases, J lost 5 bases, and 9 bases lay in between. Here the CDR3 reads CASSEGWETQYF. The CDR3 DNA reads TGTGCCAGCAGCGAGGGTTGGGAGACCCAGTACTTC.

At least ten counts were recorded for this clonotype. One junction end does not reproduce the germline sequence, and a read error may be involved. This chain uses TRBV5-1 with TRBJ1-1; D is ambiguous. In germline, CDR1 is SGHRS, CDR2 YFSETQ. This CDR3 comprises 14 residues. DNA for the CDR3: TGTGCCAGCAGCTTAGAGGGTCTGAACACTGAAGCTTTCTTT. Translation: CASSLEGLNTEAFF.

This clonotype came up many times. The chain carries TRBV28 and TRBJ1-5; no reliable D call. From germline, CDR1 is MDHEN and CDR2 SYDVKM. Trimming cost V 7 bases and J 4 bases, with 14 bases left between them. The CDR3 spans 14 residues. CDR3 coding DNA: TGTGCCAGCATGGGCCCGCGGATTAATCAGCCCCAGCATTTT. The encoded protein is CASMGPRINQPQHF.